This TCR beta chain originates from a study of shared clonotypes between healthy human individuals. The germline V gene has CDR1 SEHNR and CDR2 FQNEAQ (reference sequence). V lost 5 bases, J lost 7 bases, and 18 bases lay in between. The CDR3 spans 14 residues. Samples underwent the assay at deep level. Sorted subsets were amplified in replicate PCRs using 200 ng DNA, around 30,000 T cell genomes. The method was immunoSEQ multiplex PCR; TCRdb's version includes in-frame clones alone and lacks a portion of them. The table records approximately 1.5 million clones, roughly 98.5% of them present only once.

This receptor was identified in a man aged 25-45 years in good health. The chain couples TRBV7-9 to TRBJ2-7; tentatively, D is TRBD1 (6 bases). The sample taken for sequencing was naive CD4+ T cells sorted from blood. The subset denotes: CD45RA+ positively selected. The CDR3 bases are TGTGCCAGCAGCCCTACCCTACAGGGTGGTGAGCAGTACTTC. Translating it yields CASSPTLQGGEQYF.